What follows is one T cell receptor beta chain and its context. CDR3 size: 12 residues. V lost 7 bases, J lost 4 bases, and 3 bases stayed unmatched. CDR1 and CDR2 from the germline V gene are LNHDA and SQIVND (reference sequence). The sample belongs to a study of blood T cell repertoires in COVID-19. Looking at the study overall: Both acute and convalescent COVID-19 samples were obtained from the United States, Italy and Spain. Nucleic acid was either cDNA or gDNA, and it came from T cells, B-cell-depleted T cells, or PBMCs.

In the authors' methods: How many nucleated cells were present was estimated from reference gene primer amplification. The protocol was immunoSEQ multiplex PCR, while the TCRdb copy is restricted to in-frame clones and leaves out a portion. That table supplies the V and J calls and clone size; D and trimming were determined from the DNA. The sample holds about 190,000 clones, 70% to 90% seen once. The TCR was taken from a woman in her thirties or forties who had recovered from COVID-19. The rearrangement uses TRBV19 and TRBJ1-2, with 7 positions matching TRBD1. The sample consisted of peripheral blood. The CDR3 nucleotides are TGTGCCAGTACGACAGGGACCTATGGCTACACCTTC. This codes for CASTTGTYGYTF.